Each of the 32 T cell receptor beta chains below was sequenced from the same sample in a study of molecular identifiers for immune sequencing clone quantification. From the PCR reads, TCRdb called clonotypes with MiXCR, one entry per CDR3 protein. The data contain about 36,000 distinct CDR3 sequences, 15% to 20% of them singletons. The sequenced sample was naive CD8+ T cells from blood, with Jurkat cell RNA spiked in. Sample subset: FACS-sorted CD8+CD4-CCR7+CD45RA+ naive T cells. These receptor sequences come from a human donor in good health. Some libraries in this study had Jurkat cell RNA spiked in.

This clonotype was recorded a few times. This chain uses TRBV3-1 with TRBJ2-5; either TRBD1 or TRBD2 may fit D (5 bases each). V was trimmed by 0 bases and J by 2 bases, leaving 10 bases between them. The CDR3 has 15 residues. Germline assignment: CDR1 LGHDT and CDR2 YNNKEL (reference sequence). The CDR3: CASSQDEGFQETQYF. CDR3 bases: TGTGCCAGCAGCCAAGACGAGGGGTTTCAAGAGACCCAGTACTTC.

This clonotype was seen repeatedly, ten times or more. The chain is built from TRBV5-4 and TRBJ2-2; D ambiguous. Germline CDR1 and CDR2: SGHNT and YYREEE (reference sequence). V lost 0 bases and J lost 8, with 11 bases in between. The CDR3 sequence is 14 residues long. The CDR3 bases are TGTGCCAGCAGCTTGGGGCTAGGTGGGGGGGAGCTGTTTTTT. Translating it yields CASSLGLGGGELFF.

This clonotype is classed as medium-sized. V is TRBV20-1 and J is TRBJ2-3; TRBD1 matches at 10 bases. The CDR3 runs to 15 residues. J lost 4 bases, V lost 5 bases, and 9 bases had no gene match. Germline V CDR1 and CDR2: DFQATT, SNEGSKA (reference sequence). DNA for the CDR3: TGCAGTGCTGCGGCCGGGACAGGGGTTTCAGATACGCAGTATTTT. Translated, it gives CSAAAGTGVSDTQYF.

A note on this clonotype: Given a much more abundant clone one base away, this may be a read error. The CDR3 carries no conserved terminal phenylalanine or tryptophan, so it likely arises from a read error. The CDR3 is CASRLRGSYNEQFS. Written as DNA, the CDR3 is TGTGCCAGCAGGCTCAGGGGGTCTTACAATGAGCAGTTCTCC. V gene TRBV5-3 combines with J gene TRBJ2-1, with 7 bases aligning to TRBD1. TRBV5-3 is filed as an ORF, its function uncertain. Germline trimming cut 8 bases from V and 4 bases from J; bases unmatched to any gene: 9. The CDR3 covers 14 residues.

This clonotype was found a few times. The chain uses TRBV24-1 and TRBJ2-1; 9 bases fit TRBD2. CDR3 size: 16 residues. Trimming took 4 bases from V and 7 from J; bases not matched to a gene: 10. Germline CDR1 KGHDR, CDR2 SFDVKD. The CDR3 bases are TGTGCCACCAGTGAAGGGGCGGGAGGGCCGAGAAATGAGCAGTTCTTC. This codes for CATSEGAGGPRNEQFF.

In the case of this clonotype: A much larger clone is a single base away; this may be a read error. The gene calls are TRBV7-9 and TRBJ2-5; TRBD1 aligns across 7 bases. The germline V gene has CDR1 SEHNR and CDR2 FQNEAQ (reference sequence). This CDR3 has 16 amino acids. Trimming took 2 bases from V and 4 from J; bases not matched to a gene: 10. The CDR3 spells CASSLPLGQSGETQYF. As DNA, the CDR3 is TGTGCCAGCAGCTTACCTTTGGGACAGTCTGGAGAGACCCAGTACTTC.

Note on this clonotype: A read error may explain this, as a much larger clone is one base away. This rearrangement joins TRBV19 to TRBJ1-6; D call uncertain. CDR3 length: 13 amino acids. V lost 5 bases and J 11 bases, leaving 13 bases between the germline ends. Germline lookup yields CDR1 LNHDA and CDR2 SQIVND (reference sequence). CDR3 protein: CASSYDKNPPLHF. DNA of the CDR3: TGTGCCAGTAGTTATGACAAGAATCCACCCCTCCACTTT.

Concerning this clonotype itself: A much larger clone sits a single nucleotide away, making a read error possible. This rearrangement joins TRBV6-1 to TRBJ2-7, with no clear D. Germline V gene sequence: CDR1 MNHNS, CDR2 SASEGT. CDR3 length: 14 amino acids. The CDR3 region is CAGSEDGPSYEQYF. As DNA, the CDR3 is TGTGCCGGCAGTGAGGACGGCCCCTCCTACGAGCAGTACTTC.

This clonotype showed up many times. CDR3 nucleotide sequence: TGTGCCAGCAGCTTCGGAGGGGTGCCCTACGAGCAGTACTTC. Residues: CASSFGGVPYEQYF. The V gene is TRBV5-5, the J gene TRBJ2-7; possible D gene TRBD2, 6 bases. The CDR3 is made up of 14 amino acids. Germline V CDR1 and CDR2: SGHKS, YYEKEE (reference sequence). Trimming took off 2 bases at V and 2 bases at J, with 11 bases between the two ends.

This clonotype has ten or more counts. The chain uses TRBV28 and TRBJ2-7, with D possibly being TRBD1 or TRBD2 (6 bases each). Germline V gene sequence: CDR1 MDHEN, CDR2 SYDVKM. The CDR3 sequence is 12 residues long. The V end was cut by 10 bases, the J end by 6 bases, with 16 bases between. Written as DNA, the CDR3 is TGTGCCACCCGGCTCGAGGGGGGCGAGCAGTACTTC. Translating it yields CATRLEGGEQYF.

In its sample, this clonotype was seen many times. The CDR3 sequence: CASTGPSGNTIYF. For the CDR3, the DNA is TGTGCCAGTACAGGACCATCTGGAAACACCATATATTTT. The gene calls are TRBV7-9 and TRBJ1-3, with D perhaps TRBD1 (5 bases). CDR1 is SEHNR and CDR2 is FQNEAQ in the germline V gene (reference sequence). V was cut by 9 bases and J by 1 base, with 10 bases left in between. The CDR3 spans 13 residues.

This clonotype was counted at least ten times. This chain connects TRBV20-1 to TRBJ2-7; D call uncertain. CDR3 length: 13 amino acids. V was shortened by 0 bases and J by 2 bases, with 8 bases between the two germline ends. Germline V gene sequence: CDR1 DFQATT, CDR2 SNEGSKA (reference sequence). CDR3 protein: CSARDPQTYEQYF. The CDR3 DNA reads TGCAGTGCTAGAGATCCTCAGACCTACGAGCAGTACTTC.

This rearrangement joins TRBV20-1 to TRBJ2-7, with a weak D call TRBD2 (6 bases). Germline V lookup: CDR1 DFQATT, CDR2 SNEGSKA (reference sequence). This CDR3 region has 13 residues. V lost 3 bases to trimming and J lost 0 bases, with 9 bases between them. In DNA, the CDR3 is TGCAGTGCTAGGGGGGGAATCTCCTACGAGCAGTACTTC. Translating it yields CSARGGISYEQYF.

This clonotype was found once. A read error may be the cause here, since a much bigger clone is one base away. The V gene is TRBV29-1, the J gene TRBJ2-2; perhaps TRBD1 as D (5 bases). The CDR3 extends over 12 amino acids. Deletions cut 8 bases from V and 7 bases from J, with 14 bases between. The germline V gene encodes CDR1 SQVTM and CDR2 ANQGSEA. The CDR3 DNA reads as TGCAGCATCCAGGGCGGTGGCGGGGAGCTGTTTTTT. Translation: CSIQGGGGELFF.

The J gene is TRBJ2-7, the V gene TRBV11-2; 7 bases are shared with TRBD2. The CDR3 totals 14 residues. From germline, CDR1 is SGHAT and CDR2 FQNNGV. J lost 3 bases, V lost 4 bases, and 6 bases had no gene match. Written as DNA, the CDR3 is TGTGCCAGCAGCTCCTGGGAGGGGCACTACGAGCAGTACTTC. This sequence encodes CASSSWEGHYEQYF.

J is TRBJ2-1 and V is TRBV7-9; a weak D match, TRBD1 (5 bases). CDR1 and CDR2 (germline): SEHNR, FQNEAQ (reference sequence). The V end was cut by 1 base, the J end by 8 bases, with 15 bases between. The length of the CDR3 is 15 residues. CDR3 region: CASSLGRRGHYEQFF. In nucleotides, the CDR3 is TGTGCCAGCAGCTTAGGAAGGCGAGGACACTATGAGCAGTTCTTC.

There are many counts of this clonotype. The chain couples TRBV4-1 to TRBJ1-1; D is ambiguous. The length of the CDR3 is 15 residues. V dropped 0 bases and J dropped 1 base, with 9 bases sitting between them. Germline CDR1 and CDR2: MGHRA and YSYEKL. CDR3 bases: TGCGCCAGCAGCCAAGATGGCAGCCGGAACACTGAAGCTTTCTTT. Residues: CASSQDGSRNTEAFF.

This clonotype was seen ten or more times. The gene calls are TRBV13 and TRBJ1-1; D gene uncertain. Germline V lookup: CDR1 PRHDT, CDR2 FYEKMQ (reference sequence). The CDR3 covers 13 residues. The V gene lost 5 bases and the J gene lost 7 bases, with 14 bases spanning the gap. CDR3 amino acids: CASSGIREIEAFF. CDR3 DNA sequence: TGTGCCAGCAGCGGCATACGGGAAATTGAAGCTTTCTTT.

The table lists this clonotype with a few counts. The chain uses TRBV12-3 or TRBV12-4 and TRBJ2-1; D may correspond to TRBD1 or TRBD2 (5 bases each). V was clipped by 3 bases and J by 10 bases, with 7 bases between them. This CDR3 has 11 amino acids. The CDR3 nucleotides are TGTGCCAGCAGTTTGGGGGACGAGCAGTTCTTC. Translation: CASSLGDEQFF.

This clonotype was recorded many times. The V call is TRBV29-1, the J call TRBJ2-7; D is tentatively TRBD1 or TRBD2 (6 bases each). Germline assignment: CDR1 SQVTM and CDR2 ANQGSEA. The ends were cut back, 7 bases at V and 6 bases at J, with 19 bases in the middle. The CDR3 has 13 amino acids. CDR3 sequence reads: CSAHLGGYSEQYF. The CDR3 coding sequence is TGCAGCGCTCACCTAGGGGGGTACAGCGAGCAGTACTTC.

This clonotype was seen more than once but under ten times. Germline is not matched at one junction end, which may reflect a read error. The CDR3 loop is CANSLVAGGMDEQFF. CDR3 in DNA: TGTGCCAACAGCTTAGTTGCGGGAGGTATGGATGAGCAGTTCTTC. V gene TRBV11-1 combines with J gene TRBJ2-1; 8 bases fit TRBD2. CDR1 and CDR2 from the germline V gene are SGHAT and FQDESV (reference sequence). The CDR3 totals 15 residues.

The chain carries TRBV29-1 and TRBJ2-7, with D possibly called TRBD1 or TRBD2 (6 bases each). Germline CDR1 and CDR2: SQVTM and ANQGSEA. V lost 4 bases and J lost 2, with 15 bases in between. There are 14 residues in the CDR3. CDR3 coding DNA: TGCAGCGTTGTAGGGGGGCCATCGACCTACGAGCAGTACTTC. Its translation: CSVVGGPSTYEQYF.

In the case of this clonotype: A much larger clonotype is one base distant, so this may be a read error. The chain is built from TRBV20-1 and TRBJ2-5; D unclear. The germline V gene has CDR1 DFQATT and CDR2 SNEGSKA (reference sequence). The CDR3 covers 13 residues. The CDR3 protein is CGARETTEETQYF. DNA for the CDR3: TGCGGTGCTAGAGAAACGACTGAAGAGACCCAGTACTTC.

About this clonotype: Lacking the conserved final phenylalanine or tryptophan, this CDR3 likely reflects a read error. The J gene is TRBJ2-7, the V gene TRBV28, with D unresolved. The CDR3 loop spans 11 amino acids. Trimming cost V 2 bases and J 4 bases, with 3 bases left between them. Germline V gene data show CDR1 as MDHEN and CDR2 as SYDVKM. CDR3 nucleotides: TGTGCCAGCAGTTTAGGATACGAGCAGTACCTC. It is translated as CASSLGYEQYL.

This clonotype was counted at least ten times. CDR3 sequence: CASSFSGAPYEQYF. The CDR3 DNA reads TGTGCCAGCAGCTTTAGCGGGGCGCCCTACGAGCAGTACTTC. The rearrangement links TRBV7-6 to TRBJ2-7; 8 bases agree with TRBD2. The V gene's germline CDR1 is SGHVS and CDR2 FNYEAQ. V gave up 3 bases and J gave up 2 bases; unmatched junction bases: 3. CDR3 length equals 14 residues.

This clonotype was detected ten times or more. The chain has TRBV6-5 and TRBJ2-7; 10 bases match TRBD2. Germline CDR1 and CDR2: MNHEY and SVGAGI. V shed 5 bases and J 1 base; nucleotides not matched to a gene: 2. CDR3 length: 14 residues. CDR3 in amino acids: CASSKAGGSYEQYF. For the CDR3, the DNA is TGTGCCAGCAGTAAAGCGGGAGGGTCCTACGAGCAGTACTTC.

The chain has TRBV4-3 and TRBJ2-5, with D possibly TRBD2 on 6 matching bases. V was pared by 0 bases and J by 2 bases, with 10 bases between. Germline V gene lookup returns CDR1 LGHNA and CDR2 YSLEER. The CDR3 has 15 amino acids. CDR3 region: CASSQDISGQETQYF. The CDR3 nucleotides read TGCGCCAGCAGCCAAGATATTAGCGGACAAGAGACCCAGTACTTC.

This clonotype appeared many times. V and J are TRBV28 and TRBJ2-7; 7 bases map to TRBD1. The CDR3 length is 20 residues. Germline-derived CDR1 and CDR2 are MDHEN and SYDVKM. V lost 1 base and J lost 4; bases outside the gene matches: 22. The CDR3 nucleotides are TGTGCCAGCAGTTTATTTGTCCAACCCAAGCCCCGGGACAGCTCATACGAGCAGTACTTC. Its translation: CASSLFVQPKPRDSSYEQYF.

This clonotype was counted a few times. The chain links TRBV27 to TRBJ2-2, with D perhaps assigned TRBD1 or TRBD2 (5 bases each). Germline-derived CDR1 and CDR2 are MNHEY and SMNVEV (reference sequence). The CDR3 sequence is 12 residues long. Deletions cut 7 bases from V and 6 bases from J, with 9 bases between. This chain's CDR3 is CASMGDAGELFF. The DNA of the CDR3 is TGTGCCAGCATGGGGGATGCCGGGGAGCTGTTTTTT.

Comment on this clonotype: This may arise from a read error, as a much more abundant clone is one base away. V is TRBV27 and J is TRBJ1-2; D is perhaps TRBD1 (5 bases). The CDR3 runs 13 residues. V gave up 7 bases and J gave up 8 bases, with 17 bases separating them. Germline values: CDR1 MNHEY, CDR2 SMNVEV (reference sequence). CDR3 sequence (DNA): TGTGCCAGCACTGGGTGGGGGGGAGCAGGCTACACCTTC. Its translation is CASTGWGGAGYTF.

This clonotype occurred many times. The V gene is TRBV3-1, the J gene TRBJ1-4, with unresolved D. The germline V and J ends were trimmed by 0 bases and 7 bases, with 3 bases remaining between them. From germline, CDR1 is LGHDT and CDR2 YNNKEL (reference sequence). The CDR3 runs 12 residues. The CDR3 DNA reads TGTGCCAGCAGCCAAGATTTTGAAAAACTGTTTTTT. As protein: CASSQDFEKLFF. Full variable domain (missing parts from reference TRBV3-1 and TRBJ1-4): DTAVSQTPKYLVTQMGNDKSIKCEQNLGHDTMYWYKQDSKKFLKIMFSYNNKELIINETVPNRFSPKSPDKAHLNLHINSLELGDSAVYFCASSQDFEKLFFGSGTQLSVL.

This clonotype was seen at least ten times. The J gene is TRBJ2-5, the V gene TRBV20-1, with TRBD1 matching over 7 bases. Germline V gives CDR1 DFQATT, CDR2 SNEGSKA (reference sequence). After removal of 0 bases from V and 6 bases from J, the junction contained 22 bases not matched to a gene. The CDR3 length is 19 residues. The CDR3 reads CSARDFNALSQGDIKTQYF. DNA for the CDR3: TGCAGTGCTAGAGATTTTAACGCGTTGAGCCAGGGGGACATTAAGACCCAGTACTTC.